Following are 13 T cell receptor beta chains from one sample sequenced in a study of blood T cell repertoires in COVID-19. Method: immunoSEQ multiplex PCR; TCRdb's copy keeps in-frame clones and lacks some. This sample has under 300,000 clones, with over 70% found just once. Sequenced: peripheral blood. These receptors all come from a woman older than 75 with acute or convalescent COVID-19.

The CDR3 DNA reads TGTGCCAGCAGTAGCCGCTCGAGAACTGAAGCTTTCTTT. It yields the protein CASSSRSRTEAFF. The rearrangement uses TRBV6-5 and TRBJ1-1; D is unclear. The V gene's germline CDR1 is MNHEY and CDR2 SVGAGI. Deletions cut 5 bases from V and 5 bases from J, with 12 bases between. The length of the CDR3 is 13 residues.

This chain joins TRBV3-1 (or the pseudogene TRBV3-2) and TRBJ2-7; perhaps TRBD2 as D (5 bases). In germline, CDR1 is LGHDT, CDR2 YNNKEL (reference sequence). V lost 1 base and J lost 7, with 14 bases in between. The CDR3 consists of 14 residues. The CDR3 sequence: CASSQARRPGEQYF. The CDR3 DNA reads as TGTGCCAGCAGCCAAGCTAGGCGTCCGGGAGAGCAGTACTTC.

This CDR3 reads CASHRDRLYEQYF. The CDR3 DNA is TGTGCCAGCCACCGGGACAGGCTCTACGAGCAGTACTTC. The chain employs TRBV5-4 and TRBJ2-7, with 8 bases fitting TRBD1. The CDR3 length is 13 residues. Trimming removed 7 bases from V and 3 bases from J; junction bases left unmatched: 6. Germline values: CDR1 SGHNT, CDR2 YYREEE (reference sequence).

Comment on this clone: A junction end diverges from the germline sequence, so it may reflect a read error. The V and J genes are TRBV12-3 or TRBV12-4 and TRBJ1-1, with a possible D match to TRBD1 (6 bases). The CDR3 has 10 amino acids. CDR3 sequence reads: CASSLGQGSF. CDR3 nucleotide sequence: TGTGCCAGCAGTTTAGGGCAGGGGTCATTT.

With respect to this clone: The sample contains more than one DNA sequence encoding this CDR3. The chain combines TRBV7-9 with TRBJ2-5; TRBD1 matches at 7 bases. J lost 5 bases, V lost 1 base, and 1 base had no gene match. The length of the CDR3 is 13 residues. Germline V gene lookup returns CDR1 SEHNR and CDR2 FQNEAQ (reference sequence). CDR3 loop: CASSLGRGETQYF. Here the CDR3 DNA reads TGTGCCAGCAGCTTAGGCAGGGGGGAGACCCAGTACTTC.

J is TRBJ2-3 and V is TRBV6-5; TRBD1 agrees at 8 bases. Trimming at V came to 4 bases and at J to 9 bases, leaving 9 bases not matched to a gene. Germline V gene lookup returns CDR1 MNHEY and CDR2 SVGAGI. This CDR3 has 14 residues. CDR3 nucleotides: TGTGCCAGCAGTTCCACAGGGAGGACAGGGACGCAGTATTTT. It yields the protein CASSSTGRTGTQYF.

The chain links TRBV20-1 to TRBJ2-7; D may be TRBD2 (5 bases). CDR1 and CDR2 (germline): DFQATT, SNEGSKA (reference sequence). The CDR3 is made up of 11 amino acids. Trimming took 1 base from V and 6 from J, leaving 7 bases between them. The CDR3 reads CSARGLAEQYF. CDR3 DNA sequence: TGCAGTGCTAGAGGCCTAGCCGAGCAGTACTTC.

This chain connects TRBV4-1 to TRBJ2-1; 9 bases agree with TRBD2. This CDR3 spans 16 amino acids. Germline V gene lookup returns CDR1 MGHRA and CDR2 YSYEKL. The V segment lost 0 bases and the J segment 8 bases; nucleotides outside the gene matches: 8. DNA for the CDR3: TGCGCCAGCAGCCAAGACGGAGCGGGGGGTATCTATGAGCAGTTCTTC. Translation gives CASSQDGAGGIYEQFF.

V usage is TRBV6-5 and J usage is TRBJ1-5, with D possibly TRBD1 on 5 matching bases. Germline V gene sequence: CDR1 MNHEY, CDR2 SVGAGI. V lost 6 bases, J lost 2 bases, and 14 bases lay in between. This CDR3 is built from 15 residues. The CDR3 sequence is CASSRPGERNQPQHF. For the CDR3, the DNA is TGTGCCAGCAGCCGGCCGGGGGAACGCAATCAGCCCCAGCATTTT.

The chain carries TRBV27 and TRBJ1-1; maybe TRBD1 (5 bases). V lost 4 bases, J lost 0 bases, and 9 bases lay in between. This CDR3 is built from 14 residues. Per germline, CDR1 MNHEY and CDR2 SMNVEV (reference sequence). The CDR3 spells CASSSGLLNTEAFF. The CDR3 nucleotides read TGTGCCAGCAGTTCGGGACTCCTGAACACTGAAGCTTTCTTT.

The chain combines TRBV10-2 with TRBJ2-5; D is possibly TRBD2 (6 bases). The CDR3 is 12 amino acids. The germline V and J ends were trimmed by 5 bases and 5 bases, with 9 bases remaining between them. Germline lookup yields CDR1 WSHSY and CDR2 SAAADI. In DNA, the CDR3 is TGCGCCAGCAGTCGCGGGGAGGAGACCCAGTACTTC. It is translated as CASSRGEETQYF.

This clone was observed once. CDR3 in amino acids: CASSYGGGGYEKLFF. The CDR3, as DNA: TGTGCCAGCAGTTACGGGGGGGGAGGATATGAAAAACTGTTTTTT. This chain connects TRBV6-5 to TRBJ1-4; D may be TRBD1 (5 bases). Germline V CDR1 and CDR2: MNHEY, SVGAGI. CDR3 length: 15 amino acids. The V end lost 2 bases, the J end lost 6 bases, and 13 bases lay between the germline ends.

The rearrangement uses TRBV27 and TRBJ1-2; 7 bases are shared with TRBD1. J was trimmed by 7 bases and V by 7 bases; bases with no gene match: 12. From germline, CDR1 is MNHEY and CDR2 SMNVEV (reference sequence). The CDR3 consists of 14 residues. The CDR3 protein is CASINDRVTGGYTF. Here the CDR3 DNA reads TGTGCCAGCATAAATGACAGGGTAACTGGTGGCTACACCTTC.